Listed here are 9 T cell receptor beta chains from one sample, sequenced in a study of blood T cell repertoires in COVID-19. TCRdb's copy holds only in-frame clones and misses some; the assay was immunoSEQ multiplex PCR. This table holds some 260,000 clones, over 70% found once. What was sequenced was peripheral blood. The receptors here all came from a woman aged 70-85 years with COVID-19, enrolled during active disease.

This chain uses TRBV11-3 with TRBJ2-7; D is unresolved. Germline V lookup: CDR1 SGHNT, CDR2 YENEEA. The CDR3 sequence is 13 residues long. V lost 5 bases and J lost 3, with 11 bases in between. The CDR3 reads CASSPPSGYEQYF. CDR3 sequence (DNA): TGTGCCAGCAGCCCGCCCTCGGGCTACGAGCAGTACTTC.

The V gene is TRBV5-4, the J gene TRBJ1-6, with TRBD1 matching over 7 bases. J lost 7 bases, V lost 3 bases, and 4 bases had no gene match. Germline V gives CDR1 SGHNT, CDR2 YYREEE (reference sequence). CDR3 length: 14 amino acids. The CDR3 is CASSSTGLNSPLHF. The CDR3 nucleotides are TGTGCCAGCAGCTCGACAGGGTTGAATTCACCCCTCCACTTT. Based on the CDR3 plus reference TRBV5-4 and TRBJ1-6, the full variable domain is ETGVTQSPTHLIKTRGQQVTLRCSSQSGHNTVSWYQQALGQGPQFIFQYYREEENGRGNFPPRFSGLQFPNYSSELNVNALELDDSALYLCASSSTGLNSPLHFGNGTRLTVT.

The V gene is TRBV28, the J gene TRBJ1-2, with 7 bases fitting TRBD1. The V gene's germline CDR1 is MDHEN and CDR2 SYDVKM. The CDR3 spans 11 residues. V lost 7 bases to trimming and J lost 8 bases; unmatched junction nucleotides: 4. The CDR3 region is CASKTGIGYTF. The CDR3 DNA reads TGTGCCAGCAAGACAGGGATAGGCTACACCTTC.

The CDR3 is CASSPPAGLNEQFF. CDR3 nucleotide sequence: TGTGCCAGCTCACCACCTGCAGGGTTGAATGAGCAGTTCTTC. The chain joins TRBV18 to TRBJ2-1, with a weak D call TRBD1 (5 bases). CDR3 size: 14 residues. In germline, CDR1 is KGHSH, CDR2 LQKENI. Trimming pared 0 bases from V and 7 bases from J, leaving 10 bases between.

V usage is TRBV11-3 and J usage is TRBJ1-1; 7 nucleotides align to TRBD1. The J segment lost 3 bases and the V segment lost 3 bases, leaving 1 base of the junction unmatched. CDR1 is SGHNT, CDR2 YENEEA, per germline. The CDR3 extends over 13 amino acids. The CDR3 DNA follows: TGTGCCAGCAGCTTCACAGGGGACACTGAAGCTTTCTTT. Its translation is CASSFTGDTEAFF.

The chain links TRBV10-3 to TRBJ2-1; TRBD2 matches at 7 bases. This CDR3 region has 16 residues. V gave up 5 bases and J gave up 0 bases; unmatched junction bases: 7. The germline V gene encodes CDR1 ENHRY and CDR2 SYGVKD. CDR3 in DNA: TGTGCCATCAGTTCGACTAGCCCGAACTCCTACAATGAGCAGTTCTTC. Translation: CAISSTSPNSYNEQFF.

This sequence joins TRBV5-8 and TRBJ2-3; D call uncertain. The germline V gene has CDR1 SGHTS and CDR2 YDEGEE. There are 16 residues in the CDR3. Trimming took 10 bases from V and 2 from J, leaving 23 bases between them. CDR3 DNA sequence: TGTGCCCCATCCCGTGGTACAATTCTCTTCACAGATACGCAGTATTTT. This translates into CAPSRGTILFTDTQYF.

V gene TRBV28 combines with J gene TRBJ2-3, with 9 bases aligning to TRBD1. The V gene's germline CDR1 is MDHEN and CDR2 SYDVKM. CDR3 size: 15 residues. J was trimmed by 0 bases and V by 6 bases; bases with no gene match: 4. The CDR3, as DNA: TGTGCCAGCAGGGGGACAGGGATAAGCACAGATACGCAGTATTTT. Translating gives CASRGTGISTDTQYF.

The chain employs TRBV6-5 and TRBJ1-2, with unresolved D. Germline V gives CDR1 MNHEY, CDR2 SVGAGI. This CDR3 contains 15 residues. Trimming removed 0 bases from V and 4 bases from J, with 12 bases in between. The CDR3 loop reads CASSYSMPDFYGYTF. In DNA form, the CDR3 reads TGTGCCAGCAGTTACTCGATGCCAGACTTCTATGGCTACACCTTC.